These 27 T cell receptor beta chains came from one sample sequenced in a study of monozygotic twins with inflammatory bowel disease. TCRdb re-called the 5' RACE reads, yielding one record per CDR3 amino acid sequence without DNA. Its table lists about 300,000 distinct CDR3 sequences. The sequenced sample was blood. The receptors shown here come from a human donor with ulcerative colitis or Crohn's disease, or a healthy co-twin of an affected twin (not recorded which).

CDR3 in amino acids: CASSHLGTSGRGNEQFF. The chain combines TRBV5-1 with TRBJ2-1; TCRdb picks TRBD2, but there is no DNA to check that call. CDR1 is SGHRS, CDR2 YFSETQ, per germline. The CDR3 contains 17 residues.

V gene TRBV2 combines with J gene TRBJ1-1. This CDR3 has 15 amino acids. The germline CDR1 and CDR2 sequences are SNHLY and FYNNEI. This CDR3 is CASSEKGLKNTEAFF.

The CDR3 protein is CASRPRDSETQPQHF. This rearrangement joins TRBV6-2 or TRBV6-3 to TRBJ1-5; TCRdb's D call, TRBD1, is unchecked because there is no DNA. CDR1 is MNHEY, CDR2 SVGEGT, per germline. The CDR3 contains 15 residues.

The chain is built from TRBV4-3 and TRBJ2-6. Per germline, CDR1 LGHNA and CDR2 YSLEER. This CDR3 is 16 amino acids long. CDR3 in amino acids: CASSQSLPSGANVLTF.

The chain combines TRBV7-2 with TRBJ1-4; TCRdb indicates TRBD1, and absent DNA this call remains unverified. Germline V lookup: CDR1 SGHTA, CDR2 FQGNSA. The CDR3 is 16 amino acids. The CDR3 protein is CASSLRGQGGIEKLLF.

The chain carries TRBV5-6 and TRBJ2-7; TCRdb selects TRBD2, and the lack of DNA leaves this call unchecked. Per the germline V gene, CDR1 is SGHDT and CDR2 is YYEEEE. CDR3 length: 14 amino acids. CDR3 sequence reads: CASSPEVRAYEQYF.

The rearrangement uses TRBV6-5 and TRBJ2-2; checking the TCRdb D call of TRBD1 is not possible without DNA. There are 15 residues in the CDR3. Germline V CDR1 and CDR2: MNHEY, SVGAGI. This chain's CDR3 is CASSYSQGGTGELFF.

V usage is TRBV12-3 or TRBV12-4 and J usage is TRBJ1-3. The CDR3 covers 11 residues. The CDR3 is CARLFGNTIYF.

The CDR3 is CSEIDSSYEQYF. The chain has TRBV20-1 and TRBJ2-7. Germline CDR1 is DFQATT and CDR2 is SNEGSKA (reference sequence). There are 12 residues in the CDR3.

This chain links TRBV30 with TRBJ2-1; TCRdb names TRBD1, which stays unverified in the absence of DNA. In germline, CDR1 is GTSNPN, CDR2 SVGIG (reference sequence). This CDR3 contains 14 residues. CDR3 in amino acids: CAGGRDFMHNEQFF.

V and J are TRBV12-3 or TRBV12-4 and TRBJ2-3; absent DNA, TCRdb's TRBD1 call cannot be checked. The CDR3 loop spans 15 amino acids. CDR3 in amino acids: CASSPPDRVGDTQYF.

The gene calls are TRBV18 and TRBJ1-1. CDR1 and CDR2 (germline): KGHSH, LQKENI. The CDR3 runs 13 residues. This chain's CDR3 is CASLIGLNTEAFF.

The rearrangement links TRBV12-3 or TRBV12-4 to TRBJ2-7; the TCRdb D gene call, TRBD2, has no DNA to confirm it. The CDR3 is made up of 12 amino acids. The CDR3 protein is CASGLRVYEQYF.

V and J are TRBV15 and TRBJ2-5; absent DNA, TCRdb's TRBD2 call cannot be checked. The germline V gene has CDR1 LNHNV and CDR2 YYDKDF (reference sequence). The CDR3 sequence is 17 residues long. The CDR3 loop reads CATSILRLAGEQETQYF. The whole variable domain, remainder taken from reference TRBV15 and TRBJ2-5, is DAMVIQNPRYQVTQFGKPVTLSCSQTLNHNVMYWYQQKSSQAPKLLFHYYDKDFNNEADTPDNFQSRRPNTSFCFLDIRSPGLGDTAMYLCATSILRLAGEQETQYFGPGTRLLVL.

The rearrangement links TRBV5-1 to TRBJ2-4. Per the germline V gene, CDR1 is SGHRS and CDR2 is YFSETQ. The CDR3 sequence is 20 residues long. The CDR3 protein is CASSLETGSQKFLAKNIQYF.

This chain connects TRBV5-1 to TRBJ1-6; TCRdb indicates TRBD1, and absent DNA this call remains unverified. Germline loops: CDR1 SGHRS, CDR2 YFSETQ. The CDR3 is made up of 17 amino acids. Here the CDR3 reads CASSPSTGDSYNSPLHF.

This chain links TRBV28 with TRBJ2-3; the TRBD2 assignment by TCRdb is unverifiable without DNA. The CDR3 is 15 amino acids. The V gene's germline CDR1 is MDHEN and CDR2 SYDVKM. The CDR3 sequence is CASRGGGRDSDTQYF. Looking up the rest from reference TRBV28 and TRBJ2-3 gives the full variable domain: DVKVTQSSRYLVKRTGEKVFLECVQDMDHENMFWYRQDPGLGLRLIYFSYDVKMKEKGDIPEGYSVSREKKERFSLILESASTNQTSMYLCASRGGGRDSDTQYFGPGTRLTVL.

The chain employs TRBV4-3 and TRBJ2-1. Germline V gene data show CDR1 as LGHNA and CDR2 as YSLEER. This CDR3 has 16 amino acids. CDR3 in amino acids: CASSQAVTAIYNEQFF.

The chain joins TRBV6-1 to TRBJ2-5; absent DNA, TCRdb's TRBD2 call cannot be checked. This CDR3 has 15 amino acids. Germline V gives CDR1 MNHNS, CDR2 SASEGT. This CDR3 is CASSELAGGQETQYF.

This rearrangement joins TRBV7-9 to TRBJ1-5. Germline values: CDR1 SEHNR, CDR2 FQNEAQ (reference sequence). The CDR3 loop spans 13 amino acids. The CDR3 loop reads CASSATQGQPQHF.

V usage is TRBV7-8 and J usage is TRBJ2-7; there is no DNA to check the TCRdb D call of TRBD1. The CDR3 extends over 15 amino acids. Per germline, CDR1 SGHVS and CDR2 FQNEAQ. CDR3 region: CASSTRGSEAYEQYF.

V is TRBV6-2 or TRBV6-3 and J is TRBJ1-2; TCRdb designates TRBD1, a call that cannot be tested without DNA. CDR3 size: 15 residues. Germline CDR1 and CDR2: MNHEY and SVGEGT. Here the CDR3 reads CASRFLGTSDYGYTF.

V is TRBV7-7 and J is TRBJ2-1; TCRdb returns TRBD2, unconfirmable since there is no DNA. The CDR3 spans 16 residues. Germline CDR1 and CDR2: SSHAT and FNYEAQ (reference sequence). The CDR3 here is CASSLSSGRAANEQFF.

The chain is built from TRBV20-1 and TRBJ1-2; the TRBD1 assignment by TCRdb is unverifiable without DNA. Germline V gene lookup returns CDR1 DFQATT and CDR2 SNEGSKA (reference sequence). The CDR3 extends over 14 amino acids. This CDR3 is CSDTDGDRSYGYTF.

The CDR3 protein is CAWSEDLFNTGELFF. This chain links TRBV30 with TRBJ2-2. CDR3 length: 15 amino acids. The germline V gene encodes CDR1 GTSNPN and CDR2 SVGIG (reference sequence).

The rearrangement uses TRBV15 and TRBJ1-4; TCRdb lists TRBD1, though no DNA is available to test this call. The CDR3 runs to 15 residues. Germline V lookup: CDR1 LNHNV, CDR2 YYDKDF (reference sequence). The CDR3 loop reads CATSRVSGSGEKLFF.

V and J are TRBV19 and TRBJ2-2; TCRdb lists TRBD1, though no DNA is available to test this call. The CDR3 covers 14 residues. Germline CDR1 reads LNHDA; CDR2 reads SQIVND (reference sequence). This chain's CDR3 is CATRQEPNTGELFF. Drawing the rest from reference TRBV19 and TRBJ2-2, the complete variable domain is DGGITQSPKYLFRKEGQNVTLSCEQNLNHDAMYWYRQDPGQGLRLIYYSQIVNDFQKGDIAEGYSVSREKKESFPLTVTSAQKNPTAFYLCATRQEPNTGELFFGEGSRLTVL.